This record looks at one TCR beta chain sequence and its context. Its antigen is not known. Here immunoSEQ multiplex PCR was the method, and the copy in TCRdb shows in-frame clones only, minus some. The sample records more than 15,000 clones, about 80% being singletons. This CDR3 is built from 13 residues. With V trimmed by 5 bases and J by 8 bases, 5 bases remained unmatched. CDR1 is MDHEN and CDR2 is SYDVKM in the germline V gene. Time point reported: pre-treatment baseline. The data derive from a study of blood T cell dynamics during melanoma immunotherapy. Study-level findings and limits: The study could not tell melanoma-specific clones from general immune activation. PBMC repertoires of eventual disease-control patients split at W3 into clonality or diversity gains.

This chain uses TRBV28 with TRBJ1-4, with 7 bases that match TRBD1. The sequence derives from a human donor with melanoma. The specimen comprised blood, sampled from a patient treated with checkpoint blockade. The CDR3 sequence: CASSGGQPEKLFF. DNA of the CDR3: TGTGCCAGCAGTGGGGGACAGCCAGAAAAACTGTTTTTT.